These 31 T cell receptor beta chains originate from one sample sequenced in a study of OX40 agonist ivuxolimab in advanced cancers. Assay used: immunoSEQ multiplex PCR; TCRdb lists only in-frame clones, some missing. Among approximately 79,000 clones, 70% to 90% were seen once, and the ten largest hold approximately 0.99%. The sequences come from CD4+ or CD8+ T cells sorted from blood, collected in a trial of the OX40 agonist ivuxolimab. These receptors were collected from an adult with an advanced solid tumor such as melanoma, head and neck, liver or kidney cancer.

CDR3 region: CTSSQDGAGENTGELFF. The CDR3 nucleotides read TGCACCAGCAGCCAAGATGGAGCGGGGGAGAACACCGGGGAGCTGTTTTTT. This chain uses TRBV1 with TRBJ2-2; TRBD2 reflects the table's D call only, with no check against the DNA. TRBV1 is listed as a pseudogene. This CDR3 region has 17 residues.

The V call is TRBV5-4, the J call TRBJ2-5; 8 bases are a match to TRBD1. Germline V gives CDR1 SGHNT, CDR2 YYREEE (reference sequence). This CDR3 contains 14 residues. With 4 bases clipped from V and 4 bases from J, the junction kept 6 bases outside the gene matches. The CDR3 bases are TGTGCCAGCAGCACTACCAGGGGGCGAGAGACCCAGTACTTC. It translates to CASSTTRGRETQYF.

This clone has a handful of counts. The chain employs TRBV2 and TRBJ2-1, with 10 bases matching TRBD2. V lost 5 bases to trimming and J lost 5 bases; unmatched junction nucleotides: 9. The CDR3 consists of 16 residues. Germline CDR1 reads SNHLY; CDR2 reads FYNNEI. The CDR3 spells CASSPTSGRAHNEQFF. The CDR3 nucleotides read TGTGCCAGCAGTCCGACAAGCGGGAGGGCCCACAATGAGCAGTTCTTC. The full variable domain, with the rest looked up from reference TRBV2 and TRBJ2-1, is EPEVTQTPSHQVTQMGQEVILRCVPISNHLYFYWYRQILGQKVEFLVSFYNNEISEKSEIFDDQFSVERPDGSNFTLKIRSTKLEDSAMYFCASSPTSGRAHNEQFFGPGTRLTVL.

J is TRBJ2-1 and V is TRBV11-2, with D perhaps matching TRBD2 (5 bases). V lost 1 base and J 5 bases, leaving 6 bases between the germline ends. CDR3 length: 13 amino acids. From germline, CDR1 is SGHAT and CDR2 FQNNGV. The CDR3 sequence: CASSLGENNEQFF. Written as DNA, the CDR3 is TGTGCCAGCAGCTTAGGGGAGAACAATGAGCAGTTCTTC.

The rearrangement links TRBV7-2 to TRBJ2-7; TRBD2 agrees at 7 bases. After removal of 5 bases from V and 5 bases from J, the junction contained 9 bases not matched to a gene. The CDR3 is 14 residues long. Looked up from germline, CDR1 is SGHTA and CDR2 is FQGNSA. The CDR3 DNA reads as TGTGCCAGCAGCGCCGGACTAGGGAACAACGAGCAGTACTTC. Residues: CASSAGLGNNEQYF.

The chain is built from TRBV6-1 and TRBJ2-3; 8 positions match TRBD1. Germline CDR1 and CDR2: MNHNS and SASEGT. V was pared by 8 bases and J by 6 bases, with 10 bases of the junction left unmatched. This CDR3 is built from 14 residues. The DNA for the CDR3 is TGTGCCAGCCTAAGGGGACAGGTTGGGGATACGCAGTATTTT. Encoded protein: CASLRGQVGDTQYF.

For the CDR3, the DNA is TGCGCCAGCAGCTTAGGCCAGGGGGCAGAGACCCAGTACTTC. Translating it yields CASSLGQGAETQYF. The chain joins TRBV5-1 to TRBJ2-5; TRBD1 aligns across 8 bases. V lost 2 bases and J lost 4; bases outside the gene matches: 4. Germline V CDR1 and CDR2: SGHRS, YFSETQ. The CDR3 extends over 14 amino acids.

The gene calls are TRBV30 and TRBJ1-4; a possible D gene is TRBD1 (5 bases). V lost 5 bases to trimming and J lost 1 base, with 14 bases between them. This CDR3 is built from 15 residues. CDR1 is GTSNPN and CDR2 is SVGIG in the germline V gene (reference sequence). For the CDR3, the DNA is TGTGCCTGGTCGTTCGGGGGAGGAACTAATGAAAAACTGTTTTTT. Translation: CAWSFGGGTNEKLFF.

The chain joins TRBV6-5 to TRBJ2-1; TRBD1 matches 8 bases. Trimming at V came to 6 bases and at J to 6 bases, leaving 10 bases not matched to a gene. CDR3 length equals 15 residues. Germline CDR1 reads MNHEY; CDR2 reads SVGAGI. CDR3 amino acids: CASRGDRRHGNEQFF. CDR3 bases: TGTGCCAGCAGGGGGGACAGGCGGCACGGCAATGAGCAGTTCTTC.

CDR3 sequence reads: CASSRHSPFTDTQYF. Written as DNA, the CDR3 is TGTGCCAGCAGCAGACACAGTCCGTTCACAGATACGCAGTATTTT. The rearrangement joins TRBV6-5 to TRBJ2-3; D gene uncertain. CDR3 size: 15 residues. Germline CDR1 and CDR2: MNHEY and SVGAGI. Trimming removed 6 bases from V and 2 bases from J, with 15 bases in between.

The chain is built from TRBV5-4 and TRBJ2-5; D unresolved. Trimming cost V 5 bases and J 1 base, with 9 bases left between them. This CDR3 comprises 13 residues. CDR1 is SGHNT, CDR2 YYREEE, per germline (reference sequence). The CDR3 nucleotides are TGTGCCAGCAGGAACCGGGCCCAAGAGACCCAGTACTTC. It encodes CASRNRAQETQYF.

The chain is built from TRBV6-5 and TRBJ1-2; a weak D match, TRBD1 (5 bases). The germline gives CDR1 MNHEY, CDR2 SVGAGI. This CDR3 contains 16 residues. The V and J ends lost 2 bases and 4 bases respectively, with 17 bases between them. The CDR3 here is CASSYTQARYLYGYTF. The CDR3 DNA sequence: TGTGCCAGCAGTTACACACAGGCCCGGTACCTCTATGGCTACACCTTC.

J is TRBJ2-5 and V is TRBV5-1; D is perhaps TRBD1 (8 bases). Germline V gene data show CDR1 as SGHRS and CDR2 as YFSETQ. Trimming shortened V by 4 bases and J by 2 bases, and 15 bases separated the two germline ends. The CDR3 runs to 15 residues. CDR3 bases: TGCGCCAGCAGCCCCACAGGGGGGGGTCAAGAGACCCAGTACTTC. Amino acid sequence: CASSPTGGGQETQYF.

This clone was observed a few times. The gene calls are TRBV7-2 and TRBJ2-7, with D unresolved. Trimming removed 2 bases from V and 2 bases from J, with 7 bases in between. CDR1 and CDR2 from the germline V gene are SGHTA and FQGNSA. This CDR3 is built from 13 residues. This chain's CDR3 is CASSLNGPYEQYF. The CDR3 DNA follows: TGTGCCAGCAGCTTAAATGGTCCCTACGAGCAGTACTTC.

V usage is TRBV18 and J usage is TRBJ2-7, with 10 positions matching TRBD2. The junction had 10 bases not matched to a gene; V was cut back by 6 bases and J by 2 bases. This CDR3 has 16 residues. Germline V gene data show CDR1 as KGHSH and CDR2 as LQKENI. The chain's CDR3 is CASSPLGLAGAYEQYF. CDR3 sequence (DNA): TGTGCCAGCTCCCCCCTAGGGCTAGCGGGAGCCTACGAGCAGTACTTC.

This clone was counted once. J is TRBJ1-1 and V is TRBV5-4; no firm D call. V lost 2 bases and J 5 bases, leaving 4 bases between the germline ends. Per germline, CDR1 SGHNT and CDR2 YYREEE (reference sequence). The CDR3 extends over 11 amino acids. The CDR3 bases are TGTGCCAGCAGCTTCCTTACTGAAGCTTTCTTT. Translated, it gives CASSFLTEAFF.

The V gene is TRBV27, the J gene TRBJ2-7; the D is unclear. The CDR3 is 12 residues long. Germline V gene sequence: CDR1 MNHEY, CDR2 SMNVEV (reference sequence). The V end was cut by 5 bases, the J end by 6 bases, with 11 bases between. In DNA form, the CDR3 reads TGTGCCAGCAGTCACCCGGGCGCCGAGCAGTACTTC. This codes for CASSHPGAEQYF.

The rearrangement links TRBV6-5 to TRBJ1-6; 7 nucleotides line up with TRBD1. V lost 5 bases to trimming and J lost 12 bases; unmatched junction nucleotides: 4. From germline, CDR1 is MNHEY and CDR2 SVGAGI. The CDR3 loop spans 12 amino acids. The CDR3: CASSEDREPLHF. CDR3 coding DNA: TGTGCCAGCAGTGAAGACAGGGAACCCCTCCACTTT.

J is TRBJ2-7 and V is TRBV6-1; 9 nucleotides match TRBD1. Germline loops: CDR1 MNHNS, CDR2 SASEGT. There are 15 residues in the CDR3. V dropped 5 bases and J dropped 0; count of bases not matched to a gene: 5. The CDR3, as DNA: TGTGCCAGCAGTCCCCGGGACAGGGCCTCCTACGAGCAGTACTTC. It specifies CASSPRDRASYEQYF.

CDR3 loop: CASSKGYRDRVSDNEQFF. For the CDR3, the DNA is TGTGCCAGCAGTAAAGGATACCGGGACAGGGTGAGTGACAATGAGCAGTTCTTC. V gene TRBV6-1 combines with J gene TRBJ2-1; 9 positions match TRBD1. CDR1 is MNHNS and CDR2 is SASEGT in the germline V gene. The trim removed 5 bases at V and 5 bases at J, leaving 16 bases unmatched. The CDR3 is made up of 18 amino acids.

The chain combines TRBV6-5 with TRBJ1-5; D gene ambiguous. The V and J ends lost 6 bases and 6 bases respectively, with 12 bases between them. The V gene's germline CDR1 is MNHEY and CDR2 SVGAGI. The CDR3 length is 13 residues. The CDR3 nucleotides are TGTGCCAGCAGACGGGCGAGTAGTCAGCCCCAGCATTTT. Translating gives CASRRASSQPQHF.

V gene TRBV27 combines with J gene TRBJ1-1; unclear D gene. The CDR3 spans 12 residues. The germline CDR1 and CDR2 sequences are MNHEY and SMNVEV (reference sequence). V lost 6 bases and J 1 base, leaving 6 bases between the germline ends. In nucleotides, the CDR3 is TGTGCCAGCAGGTCAGGGAACACTGAAGCTTTCTTT. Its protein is CASRSGNTEAFF.

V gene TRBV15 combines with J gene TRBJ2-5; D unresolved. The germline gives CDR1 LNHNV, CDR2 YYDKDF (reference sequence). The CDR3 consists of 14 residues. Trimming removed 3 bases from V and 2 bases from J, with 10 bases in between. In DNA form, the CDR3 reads TGTGCCACCAGCAGGATCCAGGTACAAGAGACCCAGTACTTC. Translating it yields CATSRIQVQETQYF.

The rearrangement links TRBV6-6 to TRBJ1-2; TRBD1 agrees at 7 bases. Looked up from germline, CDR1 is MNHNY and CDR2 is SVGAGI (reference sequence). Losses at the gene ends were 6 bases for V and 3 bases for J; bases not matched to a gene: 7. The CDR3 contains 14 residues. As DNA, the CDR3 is TGTGCCAGCAGCCTACAGGGGACCGACTATGGCTACACCTTC. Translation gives CASSLQGTDYGYTF.

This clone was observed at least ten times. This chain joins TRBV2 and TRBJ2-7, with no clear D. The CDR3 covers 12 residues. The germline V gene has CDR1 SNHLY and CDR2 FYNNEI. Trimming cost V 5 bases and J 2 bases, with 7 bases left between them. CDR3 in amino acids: CASSPETYEQYF. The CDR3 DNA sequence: TGTGCCAGCAGTCCTGAAACCTACGAGCAGTACTTC. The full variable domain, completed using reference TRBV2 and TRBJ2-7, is EPEVTQTPSHQVTQMGQEVILRCVPISNHLYFYWYRQILGQKVEFLVSFYNNEISEKSEIFDDQFSVERPDGSNFTLKIRSTKLEDSAMYFCASSPETYEQYFGPGTRLTVT.

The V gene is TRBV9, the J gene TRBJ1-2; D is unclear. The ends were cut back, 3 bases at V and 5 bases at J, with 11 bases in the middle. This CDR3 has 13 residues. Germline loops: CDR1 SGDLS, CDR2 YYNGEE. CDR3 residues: CASSANLYYGYTF. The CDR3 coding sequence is TGTGCCAGCAGCGCGAATCTCTATTATGGCTACACCTTC.

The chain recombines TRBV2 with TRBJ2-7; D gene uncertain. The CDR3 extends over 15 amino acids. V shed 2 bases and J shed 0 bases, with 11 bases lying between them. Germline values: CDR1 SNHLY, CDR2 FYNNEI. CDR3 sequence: CASSERFPGSYEQYF. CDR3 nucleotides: TGTGCCAGCAGTGAAAGGTTCCCCGGCTCCTACGAGCAGTACTTC.

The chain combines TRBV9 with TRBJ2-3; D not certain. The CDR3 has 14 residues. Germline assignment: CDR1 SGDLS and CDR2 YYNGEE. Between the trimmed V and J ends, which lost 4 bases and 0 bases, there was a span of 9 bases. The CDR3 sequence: CASSLIRSTDTQYF. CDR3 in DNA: TGTGCCAGCAGCCTTATTAGGAGCACAGATACGCAGTATTTT.

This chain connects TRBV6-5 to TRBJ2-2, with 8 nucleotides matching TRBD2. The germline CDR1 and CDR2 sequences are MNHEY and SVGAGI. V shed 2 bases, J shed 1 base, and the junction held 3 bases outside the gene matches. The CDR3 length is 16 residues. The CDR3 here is CASSYRGGLNTGELFF. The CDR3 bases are TGTGCCAGCAGTTACCGGGGGGGGTTGAACACCGGGGAGCTGTTTTTT.

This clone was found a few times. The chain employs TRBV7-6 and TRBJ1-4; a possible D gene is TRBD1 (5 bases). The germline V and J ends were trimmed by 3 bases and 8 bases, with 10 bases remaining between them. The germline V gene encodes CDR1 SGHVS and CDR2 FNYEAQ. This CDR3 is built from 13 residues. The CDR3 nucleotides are TGTGCCAGCAGCTTGAGGGGAGGGGAAAAACTGTTTTTT. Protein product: CASSLRGGEKLFF.

This chain's CDR3 is CASRLAGGRNEQFF. Here the CDR3 DNA reads TGTGCCAGTCGACTAGCGGGGGGGAGGAATGAGCAGTTCTTC. The chain recombines TRBV6-1 with TRBJ2-1, with 14 bases that match TRBD2. The germline CDR1 and CDR2 sequences are MNHNS and SASEGT. V shed 9 bases, J shed 7 bases, and the junction held 5 bases outside the gene matches. The CDR3 covers 14 residues.